The following is a TCR beta chain sequence with its context. The record originates from a study of OX40 agonist ivuxolimab in advanced cancers. Background on the study: The dose of intravenous ivuxolimab that patients received every 2 weeks ranged from 0.01 to 10 mg/kg. The dose-escalation cohort was around 83% male, with a mean age of around 60 years, ranging roughly 23 to 85.

Germline values: CDR1 SGHAT, CDR2 FQNNGV. With V trimmed by 3 bases and J by 0 bases, 1 base remained unmatched. CDR3 length: 14 amino acids. The method was immunoSEQ multiplex PCR; TCRdb's version includes in-frame clones alone and lacks a portion of them. This table holds roughly 79,000 clones, 70% to 90% found once. This sequence joins TRBV11-2 and TRBJ1-2, with TRBD1 identical over 7 bases. The source is an adult with an advanced solid tumor such as melanoma, head and neck, liver or kidney cancer. The material sequenced was CD4+ or CD8+ T cells sorted from blood, taken in a trial of the OX40 agonist ivuxolimab. CDR3 region: CASSLTGTNYGYTF. In DNA, the CDR3 is TGTGCCAGCAGCTTGACAGGGACTAACTATGGCTACACCTTC.